The 16 T cell receptor beta chains below all came from one sample that was sequenced in a study of tumor-infiltrating lymphocytes in primary liver carcinoma. Priming with a constant-region primer yielded TCR beta cDNA from about 480 ng total RNA. TCR beta libraries came from three nested multiplex PCR rounds using slightly modified ARM-PCR. Rounds one and two of PCR, each of about 10 cycles, were primed with TRBV1-TRBV30 forward primers and a C-beta reverse primer. TCRdb analysed the multiplex PCR reads with MiXCR anew, one entry per CDR3 protein. This table holds 190,000 or so distinct CDR3 sequences, roughly 61% found once. Extraction also yielded germline DNA, while blood RNA was obtained from unsorted whole blood. The sample consisted of peripheral blood. These receptors all come from a woman between 55 and 75 years old with primary liver carcinoma and hepatitis B virus infection.

Concerning this clonotype itself: Sequence at one end of the junction differs from germline and may be a read error. The rearrangement uses TRBV11-2 and TRBJ2-3; 10 bases fit TRBD1. The CDR3 loop spans 17 amino acids. The germline gives CDR1 SGHAT, CDR2 FQNNGV. The CDR3 loop reads CASSLGGTGVCTDTHYF. The CDR3 nucleotides read TGTGCCAGCAGCTTAGGAGGGACAGGGGTCTGCACAGATACGCACTATTTT.

Concerning this clonotype: Possible read error: a much larger clone is one base away. V and J are TRBV14 and TRBJ2-3, with D maybe TRBD1 (6 bases). From germline, CDR1 is SGHDN and CDR2 FVKESK. The CDR3 consists of 15 residues. The V end was cut by 5 bases, the J end by 5 bases, with 17 bases between. This CDR3 is CASSSRTARIDTQYF. For the CDR3, the DNA is TGTGCCAGCAGCTCTCGGACAGCCCGCATAGATACGCAGTATTTT.

This clonotype appeared once. Compared with germline, one end of the junction differs, possibly owing to a read error. This chain links TRBV11-3 with TRBJ2-1, with TRBD2 identical over 8 bases. CDR1 and CDR2 from the germline V gene are SGHNT and YENEEA. The length of the CDR3 is 15 residues. This chain's CDR3 is CAGSLVTSGMHEQFF. The DNA for the CDR3 is TGTGCCGGCAGCTTAGTAACTAGCGGCATGCATGAGCAGTTCTTC.

This clonotype occurred a few times. The chain has TRBV5-1 and TRBJ2-2, with 8 bases aligning to TRBD2. Germline CDR1 reads SGHRS; CDR2 reads YFSETQ. V gave up 2 bases and J gave up 1 base; unmatched junction bases: 4. The CDR3 loop spans 16 amino acids. Here the CDR3 DNA reads TGCGCCAGCAGCTTATTCACTAGCGGGAACACCGGGGAGCTGTTTTTT. Its translation is CASSLFTSGNTGELFF.

This clonotype was counted ten times or more. The chain uses TRBV29-1 and TRBJ2-3, with 9 bases matching TRBD2. The CDR3 is 14 residues long. Unmatched junction bases numbered 6, after V lost 4 bases and J lost 4 bases. Per germline, CDR1 SQVTM and CDR2 ANQGSEA. CDR3 sequence: CSVAGTSSSDTQYF. The CDR3 DNA follows: TGCAGCGTTGCGGGGACTAGCAGTTCAGATACGCAGTATTTT.

Of note for this clonotype: A much larger clone differs by one base, so this may be a read error. The chain recombines TRBV4-1 with TRBJ2-4; D may correspond to TRBD1 or TRBD2 (5 bases each). The germline V gene has CDR1 MGHRA and CDR2 YSYEKL. The CDR3 is made up of 15 amino acids. The CDR3 here is CTSSQGEQESNIQYF. The CDR3 nucleotides read TGCACCAGCAGCCAAGGGGAGCAGGAATCGAACATTCAGTACTTC.

About this clonotype itself: The CDR3 ends on some other residue instead of the conserved phenylalanine or tryptophan, so this is likely a read error. V gene TRBV10-3 combines with J gene TRBJ1-6, with D tentatively TRBD1 (5 bases). Germline V CDR1 and CDR2: ENHRY, SYGVKD. Deletions cut 11 bases from V and 8 bases from J, with 16 bases between. This CDR3 is 13 amino acids long. CDR3 loop: CAFKRGEDSPLHS. In DNA, the CDR3 is TGTGCCTTCAAAAGGGGCGAAGATTCACCCCTCCACTCT.

Worth noting for this clonotype: A read error may explain this, as a much larger clone is one base away. V and J are TRBV5-5 and TRBJ2-5; D is perhaps TRBD2 (6 bases). Germline-derived CDR1 and CDR2 are SGHKS and YYEKEE (reference sequence). The CDR3 length is 15 residues. DNA of the CDR3: TGTGCCAGCAGCTTGAGGCCGACTAGGAGCGAGATCCAGTACTTC. This encodes CASSLRPTRSEIQYF.

A word on this clonotype: The junction departs from the called germline gene at one end, perhaps through a read error. The CDR3 loop is CASSPSGRPRLTKYF. Written as DNA, the CDR3 is TGTGCCAGCAGCCCCTCGGGGCGGCCTAGGTTGACCAAGTACTTC. The chain joins TRBV11-2 to TRBJ2-5; D tentatively fits TRBD1 or TRBD2 (5 bases each). Germline CDR1 reads SGHAT; CDR2 reads FQNNGV. The CDR3 contains 15 residues.

Concerning this clonotype itself: A much bigger clone sits one base away, suggesting this may be a read error. The CDR3 sequence is CASSEAGKAFF. In DNA form, the CDR3 reads TGTGCCAGCAGCGAAGCGGGGAAAGCTTTCTTT. The rearrangement joins TRBV14 to TRBJ1-1; D call uncertain. The CDR3 is 11 amino acids. Trimming stripped 5 bases from V and 9 bases from J, with 10 bases between. Per the germline V gene, CDR1 is SGHDN and CDR2 is FVKESK.

The chain couples TRBV28 to TRBJ1-2, with 9 positions matching TRBD1. The CDR3 has 14 residues. Germline-derived CDR1 and CDR2 are MDHEN and SYDVKM. V shed 5 bases, J shed 8 bases, and the junction held 9 bases outside the gene matches. CDR3: CASSVRDRVSGYTF. The CDR3 DNA is TGTGCCAGCAGTGTCCGGGACAGGGTATCCGGCTACACCTTC.

On this clonotype itself: Germline and junction disagree at one end, which may indicate a read error. Here the CDR3 reads CVSSPPGTTQYF. Written as DNA, the CDR3 is TGTGTCAGCAGCCCCCCGGGAACTACGCAGTATTTT. The V gene is TRBV11-2, the J gene TRBJ2-3, with TRBD2 as a possible D gene (5 bases). The CDR3 covers 12 residues. Germline CDR1 SGHAT, CDR2 FQNNGV.

This clonotype has just a few counts. The chain links TRBV7-8 to TRBJ2-7; 10 bases map to TRBD1. Germline V CDR1 and CDR2: SGHVS, FQNEAQ. V dropped 7 bases and J dropped 6; count of bases not matched to a gene: 9. CDR3 length equals 14 residues. The chain's CDR3 is CASNWGTGEGEQYF. In DNA form, the CDR3 reads TGTGCCAGCAACTGGGGGACAGGGGAAGGCGAGCAGTACTTC. Together with reference TRBV7-8 and TRBJ2-7, the CDR3 gives the full variable domain: GAGVSQSPRYKVAKRGQDVALRCDPISGHVSLFWYQQALGQGPEFLTYFQNEAQLDKSGLPSDRFFAERPEGSVSTLKIQRTQQEDSAVYLCASNWGTGEGEQYFGPGTRLTVT.

The chain's CDR3 is CASAGWLGFDEQYF. For the CDR3, the DNA is TGTGCCAGCGCCGGGTGGCTAGGGTTTGACGAGCAGTACTTC. The chain recombines TRBV6-1 with TRBJ2-7; D uncertain. V was trimmed by 8 bases and J by 5 bases, leaving 19 bases between them. The CDR3 runs to 14 residues. CDR1 is MNHNS, CDR2 SASEGT, per germline.

Comment on this clonotype: One junction end does not reproduce the germline sequence, and a read error may be involved. The chain recombines TRBV6-5 with TRBJ1-4; possibly TRBD1 for D (6 bases). CDR3 length: 16 amino acids. Germline CDR1 and CDR2: MNHEY and SVGAGI. The CDR3 nucleotides read TGTGCCAGAAGTTACCCCCAGGGGCAGGGTAATGAAAAACTGTTTTTT. Translated, it gives CARSYPQGQGNEKLFF.

At least ten counts were recorded for this clonotype. The V and J genes are TRBV12-3 or TRBV12-4 and TRBJ1-3; D gene uncertain. Trimming removed 7 bases from V and 0 bases from J, with 16 bases in between. There are 16 residues in the CDR3. In nucleotides, the CDR3 is TGTGCCAGCAATGTTGCAGCAAGGAGCTCTGGAAACACCATATATTTT. This encodes CASNVAARSSGNTIYF.